A single sample gave rise to the 25 T cell receptor beta chains below, sequenced in a study of memory CD4+ T cells and cytomegalovirus serostatus (dated by TCRdb to the late 2010s). Single viable CD3+CD4+CD8-CD45RO+ cells were sorted as memory CD4+ T cells on a FACSAria II. The library relied on the immunoSEQ multiplex PCR assay. In TCRdb, the immuneACCESS table is reduced to in-frame sequences with V and J assigned. These tables do not hold every clone; where another copy was compared, an unresolved V gene accounts for under half, and the others remain unexplained. The sample contains about 60,000 clones, more than 65% of them found a single time. The ten largest clones capture about 0.48% of the sample. Sequenced input: memory CD4+ T cells from blood. The receptors shown here come from an adult in good health and CMV-seronegative. Some clones in this sample may be carry-over from other donors' samples.

The V and J genes are TRBV11-2 and TRBJ2-5, with TRBD2 identical over 10 bases. Germline CDR1 and CDR2: SGHAT and FQNNGV. J lost 4 bases, V lost 4 bases, and 6 bases had no gene match. The CDR3 consists of 15 residues. The DNA of the CDR3 is TGTGCCAGCAGCTCCGGACTAGCGGCGGCAGAGACCCAGTACTTC. Amino acid sequence: CASSSGLAAAETQYF.

The chain has TRBV2 and TRBJ2-7, with D unresolved. The CDR3 length is 10 residues. V was shortened by 3 bases and J by 10 bases, with 7 bases between the two germline ends. Per germline, CDR1 SNHLY and CDR2 FYNNEI. The CDR3 sequence is CASSDRDQYF. CDR3 DNA: TGTGCCAGCAGTGATCGAGATCAGTACTTC.

This clone has just one count. The rearrangement links TRBV19 to TRBJ1-3; maybe TRBD1 (5 bases). The CDR3 totals 14 residues. The V gene lost 4 bases and the J gene lost 0 bases, with 7 bases spanning the gap. Germline assignment: CDR1 LNHDA and CDR2 SQIVND (reference sequence). The CDR3 here is CASSRGGSGNTIYF. CDR3 nucleotides: TGTGCCAGTAGTAGGGGCGGCTCTGGAAACACCATATATTTT. Together with reference TRBV19 and TRBJ1-3, the CDR3 gives the full variable domain: DGGITQSPKYLFRKEGQNVTLSCEQNLNHDAMYWYRQDPGQGLRLIYYSQIVNDFQKGDIAEGYSVSREKKESFPLTVTSAQKNPTAFYLCASSRGGSGNTIYFGEGSWLTVV.

The V call is TRBV4-3, the J call TRBJ1-5; possibly TRBD1 for D (5 bases). The CDR3 is 15 amino acids. Deletions cut 8 bases from V and 2 bases from J, with 16 bases between. Germline V gene sequence: CDR1 LGHNA, CDR2 YSLEER. CDR3 amino acids: CASPHGGRGNQPQHF. For the CDR3, the DNA is TGCGCCAGCCCCCACGGGGGAAGGGGCAATCAGCCCCAGCATTTT.

For the CDR3, the DNA is TGTGCCATCAGTGACCCTGGACAGCCCCAGCATTTT. It is translated as CAISDPGQPQHF. V usage is TRBV10-3 and J usage is TRBJ1-5; D is unclear. The V gene's germline CDR1 is ENHRY and CDR2 SYGVKD. Trimming pared 3 bases from V and 7 bases from J, leaving 7 bases between. This CDR3 is built from 12 residues.

The chain couples TRBV4-3 to TRBJ1-1; possible D gene TRBD1, 6 bases. Germline loops: CDR1 LGHNA, CDR2 YSLEER. The CDR3 loop spans 15 amino acids. The ends were cut back, 4 bases at V and 4 bases at J, with 16 bases in the middle. The CDR3 DNA is TGCGCCAGCAGCCGGGTGGGGGGCTTGGGCACTGAAGCTTTCTTT. Its protein is CASSRVGGLGTEAFF.

This chain joins TRBV4-2 and TRBJ1-5, with a tentative D call TRBD1 (5 bases). Germline assignment: CDR1 LGHNA and CDR2 YNFKEQ. V was trimmed by 0 bases and J by 4 bases, leaving 10 bases between them. This CDR3 is 15 amino acids long. CDR3 protein: CASSQEQAENQPQHF. For the CDR3, the DNA is TGTGCCAGCAGCCAAGAACAGGCGGAGAATCAGCCCCAGCATTTT.

V usage is TRBV10-3 and J usage is TRBJ2-7; D is ambiguous. This CDR3 comprises 12 residues. Germline V gene sequence: CDR1 ENHRY, CDR2 SYGVKD. Between the trimmed V and J ends, which lost 5 bases and 4 bases, there was a span of 9 bases. CDR3 DNA: TGTGCCATCAGTTCGGCAGGATACGAGCAGTACTTC. This sequence encodes CAISSAGYEQYF.

The V and J genes are TRBV2 and TRBJ1-5; the D gene is possibly TRBD1 (5 bases). The CDR3 runs to 15 residues. Germline-derived CDR1 and CDR2 are SNHLY and FYNNEI. V lost 4 bases and J 2 bases, leaving 12 bases between the germline ends. The CDR3 DNA is TGTGCCAGCAGTGGGGTGGGGGGTGGCAATCAGCCCCAGCATTTT. Translated, it gives CASSGVGGGNQPQHF.

The CDR3 DNA reads TGTGCCAGCAGCCCTTGGACAGGAACCTACGAGCAGTACTTC. It codes for CASSPWTGTYEQYF. The genes are TRBV14 and TRBJ2-7; 7 nucleotides match TRBD1. V was clipped by 4 bases and J by 2 bases; unmatched bases: 5. The germline V gene has CDR1 SGHDN and CDR2 FVKESK. This CDR3 is built from 14 residues.

The rearrangement uses TRBV29-1 and TRBJ2-7; the D is unclear. Germline lookup yields CDR1 SQVTM and CDR2 ANQGSEA. Trimming shortened V by 5 bases and J by 0 bases, and 8 bases separated the two germline ends. This CDR3 spans 12 amino acids. CDR3 sequence: CSVSYSSYEQYF. Here the CDR3 DNA reads TGCAGCGTTTCTTACAGCTCCTACGAGCAGTACTTC.

The rearrangement links TRBV4-3 to TRBJ2-7; D is undetermined. Germline-derived CDR1 and CDR2 are LGHNA and YSLEER. This CDR3 has 14 amino acids. Trimming left V 0 bases short and J 7 bases short, with 13 bases between. This CDR3 is CASSQDLRSGEQYF. In DNA, the CDR3 is TGCGCCAGCAGCCAAGATTTGAGGTCCGGGGAGCAGTACTTC.

The V and J genes are TRBV9 and TRBJ1-4; D call uncertain. This CDR3 spans 16 amino acids. Trimming took off 4 bases at V and 0 bases at J, with 13 bases between the two ends. Germline values: CDR1 SGDLS, CDR2 YYNGEE. The DNA of the CDR3 is TGTGCCAGCAGCCCCCTTCCCCCCGCAACTAATGAAAAACTGTTTTTT. It yields the protein CASSPLPPATNEKLFF.

This clone was observed a handful of times. This chain connects TRBV11-2 to TRBJ2-7; TRBD2 matches at 10 bases. CDR1 and CDR2 (germline): SGHAT, FQNNGV. Trimming removed 6 bases from V and 2 bases from J; junction bases left unmatched: 16. There are 18 residues in the CDR3. This chain's CDR3 is CASSPTNRLAGTPYEQYF. The CDR3 region has the DNA TGTGCCAGCAGTCCGACGAACCGACTAGCGGGCACCCCCTACGAGCAGTACTTC.

This chain uses TRBV4-2 with TRBJ2-3; D unresolved. The CDR3 loop spans 15 amino acids. Germline CDR1 and CDR2: LGHNA and YNFKEQ. V gave up 0 bases and J gave up 6 bases, with 13 bases separating them. The CDR3 DNA reads as TGTGCCAGCAGCCAAGATAGGCTAATTGCTGATACGCAGTATTTT. Protein sequence: CASSQDRLIADTQYF.

V is TRBV7-2 and J is TRBJ1-2, with 7 bases fitting TRBD1. The CDR3 sequence is 14 residues long. The V gene's germline CDR1 is SGHTA and CDR2 FQGNSA. V trimming: 4 bases; J trimming: 1 base; junction bases outside the gene matches: 3. The CDR3 DNA is TGTGCCAGCAGCTCCGGGACAGTTAACTATGGCTACACCTTC. Protein: CASSSGTVNYGYTF.

The chain couples TRBV20-1 to TRBJ2-5; D is ambiguous. V was cut by 5 bases and J by 5 bases, with 6 bases left in between. This CDR3 comprises 10 residues. Looked up from germline, CDR1 is DFQATT and CDR2 is SNEGSKA (reference sequence). CDR3 nucleotide sequence: TGCAGTGCTCTGGGGGAGACCCAGTACTTC. This encodes CSALGETQYF.

The rearrangement uses TRBV28 and TRBJ2-5, with a tentative D call TRBD2 (7 bases). Germline CDR1 is MDHEN and CDR2 is SYDVKM. V lost 4 bases and J 5 bases, leaving 17 bases between the germline ends. The length of the CDR3 is 15 residues. CDR3 DNA sequence: TGTGCCAGCAGTTCCCTTGGGGGGGGCAGGGAGACCCAGTACTTC. Translation gives CASSSLGGGRETQYF.

Only one count was recorded for this clone. The gene calls are TRBV5-4 and TRBJ2-1; the match to TRBD2 covers 7 bases. This CDR3 is built from 15 residues. In germline, CDR1 is SGHNT, CDR2 YYREEE (reference sequence). Trimming at V came to 3 bases and at J to 3 bases, leaving 6 bases not matched to a gene. The CDR3 sequence is CASSWWGGGYNEQFF. As DNA, the CDR3 is TGTGCCAGCAGCTGGTGGGGCGGGGGCTACAATGAGCAGTTCTTC.

The CDR3 is CASRMGQKFYQPQHF. The CDR3 DNA reads TGTGCCAGTAGGATGGGACAGAAATTTTATCAGCCCCAGCATTTT. V is TRBV19 and J is TRBJ1-5; TRBD1 agrees at 7 bases. The CDR3 runs to 15 residues. Germline CDR1 reads LNHDA; CDR2 reads SQIVND (reference sequence). Trimming at V came to 6 bases and at J to 5 bases, leaving 10 bases not matched to a gene.

The rearrangement links TRBV29-1 to TRBJ2-3; 8 bases map to TRBD2. CDR1 SQVTM and CDR2 ANQGSEA come from the germline V gene. The CDR3 is made up of 13 amino acids. V shed 4 bases, J shed 7 bases, and the junction held 7 bases outside the gene matches. The CDR3 DNA sequence: TGCAGCGTTGCAGGTACTAGCGGCCATACGCAGTATTTT. Translating gives CSVAGTSGHTQYF.

The chain carries TRBV28 and TRBJ2-7; the D gene is possibly TRBD2 (7 bases). Germline CDR1 and CDR2: MDHEN and SYDVKM. CDR3 length: 14 amino acids. The V end was cut by 6 bases, the J end by 6 bases, with 18 bases between. CDR3 nucleotide sequence: TGTGCCAGCAGCCACCCGGGGGGCATTGTCGAGCAGTACTTC. Its translation is CASSHPGGIVEQYF.

The chain couples TRBV5-1 to TRBJ2-1; the match to TRBD2 covers 13 bases. J gave up 9 bases and V 6 bases, and 6 bases lay outside the gene matches. CDR1 is SGHRS, CDR2 YFSETQ, per germline. There are 14 residues in the CDR3. CDR3 coding DNA: TGCGCCAGCATGATGGGACTAGCGGGACTTGAGCAGTTCTTC. Amino acid sequence: CASMMGLAGLEQFF.

The rearrangement uses TRBV18 and TRBJ2-2; tentatively, D is TRBD2 (5 bases). The CDR3 contains 17 residues. The germline CDR1 and CDR2 sequences are KGHSH and LQKENI. V lost 0 bases to trimming and J lost 4 bases, with 15 bases between them. The CDR3 protein is CASSPPSGNRATGELFF. The CDR3 nucleotides read TGTGCCAGCTCACCACCCTCGGGGAACCGTGCCACCGGGGAGCTGTTTTTT.

The chain recombines TRBV25-1 with TRBJ2-1; a weak D match, TRBD2 (6 bases). Trimming shortened V by 4 bases and J by 6 bases, and 16 bases separated the two germline ends. Per the germline V gene, CDR1 is MGHDK and CDR2 is SYGVNS. The CDR3 length is 15 residues. The CDR3 spells CASSGVTSGLNEQFF. CDR3 nucleotides: TGTGCCAGCAGTGGGGTGACTAGTGGGCTCAATGAGCAGTTCTTC.